This record concerns one TCR beta chain sequence. This specimen comes from a study of blood T cell repertoires in COVID-19. The CDR3 is 13 residues long. The germline CDR1 and CDR2 sequences are SNHLY and FYNNEI. The germline V and J ends were trimmed by 11 bases and 3 bases, with 14 bases remaining between them. In the source study's methods: Reference gene primers were amplified, and this amplification served to estimate nucleated cell counts. Sequencing used immunoSEQ multiplex PCR; TCRdb keeps in-frame clones, though not all of them. Clonal size and the V and J genes are those of that table, whereas D and trimming came from the DNA. In the table there are tens of thousands of clones, 70% to 90% of which are singletons.

The chain joins TRBV2 to TRBJ1-3; a weak D match, TRBD1 (5 bases). Sequencing was performed on peripheral blood. This sequence was found in a man in his forties with acute or convalescent COVID-19. As DNA, the CDR3 is TGTGCCTGCGGGGAGGGGAGTGGAAACACCATATATTTT. Translation: CACGEGSGNTIYF.